The 19 T cell receptor beta chains in this list originate from one sample, sequenced in a study of blood T cell repertoires in COVID-19. Repertoires were generated with immunoSEQ multiplex PCR, while TCRdb's copy carries only in-frame clones and drops some. The sample lists about 240,000 clones; about 79% were seen once. Sequenced: peripheral blood. Receptor source: a woman aged 80 or older with acute or convalescent COVID-19.

CDR3 DNA: TGCGCCAGCTTTCTTGGCACAGGGTATTCCAATGAGCAGTTCTTC. It codes for CASFLGTGYSNEQFF. The chain combines TRBV5-1 with TRBJ2-1; weak D call: TRBD1 (6 bases). The CDR3 runs to 15 residues. Trimming removed 7 bases at V and 6 bases at J, with 20 bases between. Germline values: CDR1 SGHRS, CDR2 YFSETQ.

This rearrangement joins TRBV10-1 to TRBJ2-2; tentative D call: TRBD2 (6 bases). This CDR3 comprises 12 residues. Germline CDR1 reads WNHNN; CDR2 reads SYGVQD (reference sequence). V was cut by 11 bases and J by 3 bases, with 10 bases left in between. Here the CDR3 DNA reads TGCGCCCCTCCGGGGGACACCGGGGAGCTGTTTTTT. It yields the protein CAPPGDTGELFF.

The chain uses TRBV30 and TRBJ1-1; the D gene is possibly TRBD1 (6 bases). The germline gives CDR1 GTSNPN, CDR2 SVGIG (reference sequence). Trimming pared 4 bases from V and 4 bases from J, leaving 10 bases between. There are 12 residues in the CDR3. CDR3 loop: CAWKGGLTEAFF. The DNA for the CDR3 is TGTGCCTGGAAAGGGGGTCTCACTGAAGCTTTCTTT.

V is TRBV28 and J is TRBJ1-2; tentatively, D is TRBD1 (5 bases). V dropped 1 base and J dropped 1 base, with 10 bases sitting between them. This CDR3 region has 15 residues. Germline values: CDR1 MDHEN, CDR2 SYDVKM. The CDR3 loop reads CASSLSPTVNYGYTF. The DNA of the CDR3 is TGTGCCAGCAGTTTATCCCCGACAGTTAACTATGGCTACACCTTC.

V and J are TRBV19 and TRBJ1-5, with 9 bases aligning to TRBD1. The CDR3 is 15 amino acids. The trim removed 6 bases at V and 0 bases at J, leaving 3 bases unmatched. Germline V gene lookup returns CDR1 LNHDA and CDR2 SQIVND (reference sequence). CDR3 region: CASRDRGHSNQPQHF. CDR3 in DNA: TGTGCCAGTAGGGACAGGGGACATAGCAATCAGCCCCAGCATTTT.

The chain has TRBV6-5 and TRBJ1-2; D is unclear. The CDR3 covers 15 residues. V was trimmed by 0 bases and J by 4 bases, leaving 12 bases between them. CDR1 and CDR2 (germline): MNHEY, SVGAGI. CDR3 nucleotide sequence: TGTGCCAGCAGTTACTCCGTGGAGGACCTCTATGGCTACACCTTC. It is translated as CASSYSVEDLYGYTF.

The rearrangement links TRBV7-6 to TRBJ2-5, with 9 bases lining up with TRBD2. This CDR3 spans 17 amino acids. Trimming took 5 bases from V and 7 from J; bases not matched to a gene: 17. Germline V gene sequence: CDR1 SGHVS, CDR2 FNYEAQ. CDR3 bases: TGTGCCAGCAGCCAAGAAATGTCCCTAGCGGGGCACCTGACCCAGTACTTC. Residues: CASSQEMSLAGHLTQYF.

The chain is built from TRBV28 and TRBJ1-6, with a weak D call TRBD1 (6 bases). The length of the CDR3 is 12 residues. From germline, CDR1 is MDHEN and CDR2 SYDVKM. The ends were cut back, 5 bases at V and 8 bases at J, with 7 bases in the middle. The CDR3 DNA reads as TGTGCCAGCAGTGACAGGTATTCACCCCTCCACTTT. It codes for CASSDRYSPLHF.

The genes are TRBV4-2 and TRBJ1-3, with 9 bases lining up with TRBD1. Germline CDR1 and CDR2: LGHNA and YNFKEQ. V lost 4 bases, J lost 0 bases, and 1 base stayed unmatched. The CDR3 is made up of 15 amino acids. The CDR3: CASSRDRASGNTIYF. Here the CDR3 DNA reads TGTGCCAGCAGCCGGGACAGGGCCTCTGGAAACACCATATATTTT.

The chain links TRBV5-4 to TRBJ1-1; TRBD1 is a possible D gene (5 bases). V was pared by 4 bases and J by 0 bases, with 10 bases between. Per germline, CDR1 SGHNT and CDR2 YYREEE (reference sequence). The CDR3 extends over 14 amino acids. The CDR3 coding sequence is TGTGCCAGCAGCCGAGGGACTCTGAACACTGAAGCTTTCTTT. Translated: CASSRGTLNTEAFF.

The rearrangement joins TRBV5-1 to TRBJ1-2; D unresolved. V lost 2 bases, J lost 0 bases, and 5 bases lay in between. Germline-derived CDR1 and CDR2 are SGHRS and YFSETQ. The CDR3 totals 13 residues. The DNA for the CDR3 is TGCGCCAGCAGCTTTAACTCTAACTATGGCTACACCTTC. It translates to CASSFNSNYGYTF.

This chain uses TRBV10-2 with TRBJ2-1; tentatively, D is TRBD2 (5 bases). The germline V gene encodes CDR1 WSHSY and CDR2 SAAADI. The CDR3 runs to 13 residues. Between the trimmed V and J ends, which lost 8 bases and 5 bases, there was a span of 13 bases. CDR3 coding DNA: TGCGCCAGCGGTCAGCGGTCGAACAATGAGCAGTTCTTC. Protein product: CASGQRSNNEQFF.

This chain joins TRBV5-6 and TRBJ1-4; no clear D. Germline V gives CDR1 SGHDT, CDR2 YYEEEE. The CDR3 is made up of 16 amino acids. V gave up 3 bases and J gave up 3 bases, with 15 bases separating them. As DNA, the CDR3 is TGTGCCAGCAGCTCCCGACATAGGAAGGCTAATGAAAAACTGTTTTTT. Protein product: CASSSRHRKANEKLFF.

The V and J genes are TRBV11-2 and TRBJ1-1; D ambiguous. CDR1 is SGHAT and CDR2 is FQNNGV in the germline V gene. V dropped 0 bases and J dropped 6 bases, with 8 bases sitting between them. The CDR3 has 13 amino acids. CDR3 in DNA: TGTGCCAGCAGCTTAGATTCCGTCTCTGAAGCTTTCTTT. This encodes CASSLDSVSEAFF.

This clone was seen a handful of times. The chain joins TRBV6-5 to TRBJ1-1, with TRBD1 identical over 8 bases. Germline loops: CDR1 MNHEY, CDR2 SVGAGI. The CDR3 runs 13 residues. V gave up 6 bases and J gave up 1 base; unmatched junction bases: 1. The CDR3 DNA sequence: TGTGCCAGCAGGGGGACAGGGAACACTGAAGCTTTCTTT. Amino acid sequence: CASRGTGNTEAFF.

This clone came up once. The rearrangement uses TRBV5-6 and TRBJ2-5; 9 nucleotides match TRBD1. With V trimmed by 3 bases and J by 2 bases, 8 bases remained unmatched. This CDR3 comprises 16 residues. Germline CDR1 is SGHDT and CDR2 is YYEEEE. The DNA for the CDR3 is TGTGCCAGCAGCTCACTCGGGACAGGGACTCAAGAGACCCAGTACTTC. Its translation: CASSSLGTGTQETQYF.

This chain links TRBV21-1 with TRBJ1-6; the table calls TRBD1, which could not be checked here. TRBV21-1 is termed a pseudogene. This CDR3 spans 18 amino acids. The CDR3 is CASSKGLSGDRDNSPLHF. The CDR3 DNA follows: TGTGCCAGCAGCAAAGGATTAAGCGGAGACAGGGATAATTCACCCCTCCACTTT.

The chain is built from TRBV7-2 and TRBJ2-3; D is perhaps TRBD2 (6 bases). V lost 2 bases and J 2 bases, leaving 14 bases between the germline ends. This CDR3 spans 16 amino acids. The germline V gene has CDR1 SGHTA and CDR2 FQGNSA. The CDR3 is CASSLLDGGLTDTQYF. The CDR3 DNA reads as TGTGCCAGCAGCTTATTGGACGGGGGACTCACAGATACGCAGTATTTT.

The chain recombines TRBV5-1 with TRBJ1-6, with TRBD1 as a possible D gene (6 bases). The CDR3 contains 14 residues. Trimming cost V 0 bases and J 5 bases, with 6 bases left between them. CDR1 is SGHRS and CDR2 is YFSETQ in the germline V gene. The CDR3 DNA follows: TGCGCCAGCAGCTTGGCAGGGGATAATTCACCCCTCCACTTT. This codes for CASSLAGDNSPLHF. Full variable domain (missing parts from reference TRBV5-1 and TRBJ1-6): KAGVTQTPRYLIKTRGQQVTLSCSPISGHRSVSWYQQTPGQGLQFLFEYFSETQRNKGNFPGRFSGRQFSNSRSEMNVSTLELGDSALYLCASSLAGDNSPLHFGNGTRLTVT.